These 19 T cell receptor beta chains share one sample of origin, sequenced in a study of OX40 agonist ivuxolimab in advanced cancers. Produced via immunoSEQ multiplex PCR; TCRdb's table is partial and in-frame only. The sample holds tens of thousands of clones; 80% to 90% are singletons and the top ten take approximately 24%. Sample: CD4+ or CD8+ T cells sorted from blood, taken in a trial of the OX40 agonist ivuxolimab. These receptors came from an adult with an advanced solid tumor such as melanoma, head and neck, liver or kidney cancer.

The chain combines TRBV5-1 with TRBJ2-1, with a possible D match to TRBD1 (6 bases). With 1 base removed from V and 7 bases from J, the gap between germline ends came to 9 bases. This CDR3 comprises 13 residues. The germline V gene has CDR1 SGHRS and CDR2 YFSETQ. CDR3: CASSLLGANEQFF. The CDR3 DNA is TGCGCCAGCAGCTTGCTGGGGGCGAATGAGCAGTTCTTC.

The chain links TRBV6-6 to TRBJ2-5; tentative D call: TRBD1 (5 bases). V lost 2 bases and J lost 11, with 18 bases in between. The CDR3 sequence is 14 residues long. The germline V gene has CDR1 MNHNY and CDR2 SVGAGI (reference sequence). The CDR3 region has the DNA TGTGCCAGCAGTTACGGCCAGGGTTCCTCAATGCAGTACTTC. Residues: CASSYGQGSSMQYF.

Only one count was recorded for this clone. CDR3 bases: TGCGCCAGCACAGCGGCAGGGGCCTACAATGAGCAGTTCTTC. The encoded protein is CASTAAGAYNEQFF. V and J are TRBV5-1 and TRBJ2-1; a possible D gene is TRBD1 (6 bases). CDR1 and CDR2 from the germline V gene are SGHRS and YFSETQ. V lost 6 bases, J lost 2 bases, and 12 bases lay in between. This CDR3 is built from 14 residues.

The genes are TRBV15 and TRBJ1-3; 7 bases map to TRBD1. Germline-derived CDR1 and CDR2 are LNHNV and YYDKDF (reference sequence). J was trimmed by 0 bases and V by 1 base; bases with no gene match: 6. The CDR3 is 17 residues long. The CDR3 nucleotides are TGTGCCACCAGCAGAGTATTCACAGGGGTCTCTGGAAACACCATATATTTT. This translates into CATSRVFTGVSGNTIYF.

The CDR3 is CASSSRSGLSSYEQYF. Written as DNA, the CDR3 is TGTGCCAGCAGCTCCAGATCGGGACTAAGCTCCTACGAGCAGTACTTC. V gene TRBV11-2 combines with J gene TRBJ2-7; 7 nucleotides match TRBD2. V shed 4 bases, J shed 0 bases, and the junction held 9 bases outside the gene matches. CDR1 SGHAT and CDR2 FQNNGV come from the germline V gene. This CDR3 is built from 16 residues.

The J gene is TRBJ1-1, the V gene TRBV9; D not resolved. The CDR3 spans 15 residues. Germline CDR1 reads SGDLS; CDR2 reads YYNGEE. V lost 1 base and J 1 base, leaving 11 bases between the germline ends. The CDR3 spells CASSVTGQENTEAFF. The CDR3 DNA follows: TGTGCCAGCAGCGTAACCGGGCAGGAGAACACTGAAGCTTTCTTT.

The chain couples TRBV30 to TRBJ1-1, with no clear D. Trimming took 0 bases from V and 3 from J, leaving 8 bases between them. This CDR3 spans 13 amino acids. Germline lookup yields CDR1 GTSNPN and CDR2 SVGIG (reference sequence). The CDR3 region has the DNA TGTGCCTGGAGTGTCGATGGCTACACTGAAGCTTTCTTT. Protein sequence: CAWSVDGYTEAFF.

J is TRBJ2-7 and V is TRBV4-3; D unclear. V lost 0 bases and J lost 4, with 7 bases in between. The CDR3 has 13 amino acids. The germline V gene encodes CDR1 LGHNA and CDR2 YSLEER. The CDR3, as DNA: TGCGCCAGCAGCCAAGATCAGGCGTACGAGCAGTACTTC. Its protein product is CASSQDQAYEQYF.

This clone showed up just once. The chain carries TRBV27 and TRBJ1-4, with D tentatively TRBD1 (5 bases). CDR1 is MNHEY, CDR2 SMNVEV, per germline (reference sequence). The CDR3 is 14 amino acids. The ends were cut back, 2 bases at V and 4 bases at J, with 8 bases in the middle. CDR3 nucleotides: TGTGCCAGCAGTTTAAAACAGGTTAATGAAAAACTGTTTTTT. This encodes CASSLKQVNEKLFF.

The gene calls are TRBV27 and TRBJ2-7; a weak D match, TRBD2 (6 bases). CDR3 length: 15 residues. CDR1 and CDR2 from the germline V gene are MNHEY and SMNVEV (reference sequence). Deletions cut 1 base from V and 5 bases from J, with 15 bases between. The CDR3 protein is CASSLYTSFSHEQYF. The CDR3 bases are TGTGCCAGCAGTTTATACACTAGCTTTTCCCACGAGCAGTACTTC.

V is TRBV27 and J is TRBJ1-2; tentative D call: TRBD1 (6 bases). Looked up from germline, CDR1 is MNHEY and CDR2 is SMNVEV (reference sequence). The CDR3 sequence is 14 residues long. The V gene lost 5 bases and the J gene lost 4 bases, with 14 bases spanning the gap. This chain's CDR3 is CASSPTGTGYGYTF. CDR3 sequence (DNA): TGTGCCAGCAGTCCCACAGGGACTGGCTATGGCTACACCTTC.

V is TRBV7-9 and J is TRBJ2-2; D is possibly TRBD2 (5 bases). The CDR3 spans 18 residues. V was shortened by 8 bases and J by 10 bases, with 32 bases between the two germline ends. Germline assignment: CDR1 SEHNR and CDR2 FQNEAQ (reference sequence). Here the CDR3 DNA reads TGTGCCAGCTTCTTGGGTACTAATCGGGGAAACACCGGGGAGGAGCTGTTTTTT. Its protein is CASFLGTNRGNTGEELFF. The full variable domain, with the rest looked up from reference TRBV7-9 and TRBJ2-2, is DTGVSQNPRHKITKRGQNVTFRCDPISEHNRLYWYRQTLGQGPEFLTYFQNEAQLEKSRLLSDRFSAERPKGSFSTLEIQRTEQGDSAMYLCASFLGTNRGNTGEELFFGEGSRLTVL.

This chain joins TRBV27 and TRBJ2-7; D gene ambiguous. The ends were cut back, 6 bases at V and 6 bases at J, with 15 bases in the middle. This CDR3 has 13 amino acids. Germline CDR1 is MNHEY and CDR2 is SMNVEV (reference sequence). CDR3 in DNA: TGTGCCAGCAGCTTCTTCCCCGGGCGCGAGCAGTACTTC. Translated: CASSFFPGREQYF.

The CDR3 loop is CASSLEGSSYEQYF. DNA of the CDR3: TGTGCCAGCAGCTTGGAGGGTAGCTCCTACGAGCAGTACTTC. The gene calls are TRBV5-5 and TRBJ2-7; unclear D gene. The germline V gene encodes CDR1 SGHKS and CDR2 YYEKEE (reference sequence). This CDR3 is built from 14 residues. The germline V and J ends were trimmed by 0 bases and 0 bases, with 7 bases remaining between them.

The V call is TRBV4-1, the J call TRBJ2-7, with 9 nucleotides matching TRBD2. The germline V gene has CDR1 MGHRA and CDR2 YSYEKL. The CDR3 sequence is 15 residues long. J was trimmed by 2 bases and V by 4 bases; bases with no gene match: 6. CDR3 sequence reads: CASSPPSGDTYEQYF. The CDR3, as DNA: TGCGCCAGCAGCCCACCTAGCGGGGACACCTACGAGCAGTACTTC.

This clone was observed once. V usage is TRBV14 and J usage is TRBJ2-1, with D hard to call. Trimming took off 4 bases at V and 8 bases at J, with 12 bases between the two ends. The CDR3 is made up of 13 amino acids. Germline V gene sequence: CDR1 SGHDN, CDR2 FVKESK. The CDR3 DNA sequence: TGTGCCAGCAGCCTTCTTAAATTCGATGAGCAGTTCTTC. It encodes CASSLLKFDEQFF.

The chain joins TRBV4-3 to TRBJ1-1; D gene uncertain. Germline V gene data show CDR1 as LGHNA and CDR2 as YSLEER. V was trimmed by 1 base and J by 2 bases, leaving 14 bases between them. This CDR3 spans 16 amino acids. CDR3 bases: TGCGCCAGCAGCCAAGGGTTGTTCGAAGCAAACACTGAAGCTTTCTTT. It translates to CASSQGLFEANTEAFF.

CDR3 sequence: CASSVGGTEGDTQYF. The CDR3 bases are TGTGCCAGCAGCGTCGGGGGGACCGAAGGAGATACGCAGTATTTT. This chain connects TRBV9 to TRBJ2-3; 7 positions agree with TRBD2. CDR1 and CDR2 (germline): SGDLS, YYNGEE. Trimming cost V 2 bases and J 5 bases; bases outside gene matches: 8. There are 15 residues in the CDR3.

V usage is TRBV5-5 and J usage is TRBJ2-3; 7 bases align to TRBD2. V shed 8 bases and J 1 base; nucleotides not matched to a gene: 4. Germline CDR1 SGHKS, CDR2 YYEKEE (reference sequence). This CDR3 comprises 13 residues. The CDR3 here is CASLAVGTDTQYF. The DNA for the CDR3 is TGTGCCAGTCTAGCGGTGGGCACAGATACGCAGTATTTT.